This T cell receptor (beta chain) was sequenced for a study of control samples from healthy donors and cancer patients. Looked up from germline, CDR1 is SEHNR and CDR2 is FQNEAQ (reference sequence). The CDR3 loop spans 15 amino acids. The germline V and J ends were trimmed by 5 bases and 7 bases, with 18 bases remaining between them. Repertoires were generated with immunoSEQ multiplex PCR, while TCRdb's copy carries only in-frame clones and drops some. The sample records roughly 86,000 clones, over 85% being singletons. The receptor was isolated from a woman aged 25 to 45 in good health. Sample: blood. The chain recombines TRBV7-9 with TRBJ2-1, with a tentative D call TRBD2 (6 bases). The CDR3 spells CASSPQNGGRNEQFF. For the CDR3, the DNA is TGTGCCAGCAGCCCCCAGAACGGTGGGAGGAATGAGCAGTTCTTC.